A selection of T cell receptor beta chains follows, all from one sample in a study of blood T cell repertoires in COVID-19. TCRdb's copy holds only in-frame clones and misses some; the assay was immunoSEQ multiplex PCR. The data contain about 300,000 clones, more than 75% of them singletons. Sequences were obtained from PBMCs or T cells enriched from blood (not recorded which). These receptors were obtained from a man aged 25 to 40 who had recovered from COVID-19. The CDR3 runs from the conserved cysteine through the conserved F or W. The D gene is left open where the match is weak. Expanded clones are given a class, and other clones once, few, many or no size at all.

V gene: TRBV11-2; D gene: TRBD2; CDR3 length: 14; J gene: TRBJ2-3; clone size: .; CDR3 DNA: TGTGCCAGCAGCCTAGCGGGGGGGCCGGATACGCAGTATTTT; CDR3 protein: CASSLAGGPDTQYF
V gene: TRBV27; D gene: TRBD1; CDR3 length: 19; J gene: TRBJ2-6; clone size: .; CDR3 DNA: TGTGCCAGCAGTCCCCTGGTGGGACAGGGGAAGGGGAGAGGGGGAGTCCTGACTTTC; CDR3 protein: CASSPLVGQGKGRGGVLTF
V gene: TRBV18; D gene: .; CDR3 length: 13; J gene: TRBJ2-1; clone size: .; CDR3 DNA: TGTGCCAGCGGACTCGGGAATCACAATGAGCAGTTCTTC; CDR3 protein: CASGLGNHNEQFF
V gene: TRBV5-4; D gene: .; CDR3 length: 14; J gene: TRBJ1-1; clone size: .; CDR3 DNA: TGTGCCAGCAGCTTTGCAGGAATGAACACTGAAGCTTTCTTT; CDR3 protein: CASSFAGMNTEAFF
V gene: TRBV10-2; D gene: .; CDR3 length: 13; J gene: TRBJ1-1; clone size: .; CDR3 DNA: TGCGCCAGCAGTGAGTCGCGTGGCACTGAAGCTTTCTTT; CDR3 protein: CASSESRGTEAFF
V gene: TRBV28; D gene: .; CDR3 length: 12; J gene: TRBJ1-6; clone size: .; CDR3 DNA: TGTGCCAGCAGTACCCCGGTCGAACCCCTCCACTTT; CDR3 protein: CASSTPVEPLHF
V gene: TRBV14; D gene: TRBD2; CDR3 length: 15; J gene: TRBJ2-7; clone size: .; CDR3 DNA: TGTGCCAGCAGCCATCCGGGACTAGCGGGGTACGAGCAGTACTTC; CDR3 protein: CASSHPGLAGYEQYF
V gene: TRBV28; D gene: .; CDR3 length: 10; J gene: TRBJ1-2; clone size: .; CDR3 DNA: TGTGCCAGCAGTTTCCTTGGCTACACCTTC; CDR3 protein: CASSFLGYTF
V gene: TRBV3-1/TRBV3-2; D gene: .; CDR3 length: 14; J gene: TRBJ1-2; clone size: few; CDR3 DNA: TGTGCCAGCAGCCAAGATCTGAGAAGAGGTGGCTACACCTTC; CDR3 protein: CASSQDLRRGGYTF
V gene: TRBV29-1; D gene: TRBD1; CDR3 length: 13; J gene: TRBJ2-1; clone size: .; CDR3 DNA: TGCAGCGCCATAGGACAGGGGGCATATGAGCAGTTCTTC; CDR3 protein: CSAIGQGAYEQFF
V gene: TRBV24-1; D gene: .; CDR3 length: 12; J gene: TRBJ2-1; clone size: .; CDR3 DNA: TGTGCCACCAGTGATTTGCCCAGTGAGCAGTTCTTC; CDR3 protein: CATSDLPSEQFF
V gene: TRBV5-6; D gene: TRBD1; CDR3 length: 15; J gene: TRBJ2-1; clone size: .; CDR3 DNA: TGTGCCAGCAGCCGCCGGGACAGGGGTGTAAATGAGCAGTTCTTC; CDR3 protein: CASSRRDRGVNEQFF
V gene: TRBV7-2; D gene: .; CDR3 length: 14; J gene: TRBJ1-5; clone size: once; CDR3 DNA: TGTGCCAGCAGCCTAACTAGTAGCAATCAGCCCCAGCATTTT; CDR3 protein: CASSLTSSNQPQHF
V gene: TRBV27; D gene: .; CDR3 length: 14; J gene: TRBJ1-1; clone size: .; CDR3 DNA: TGTGCCAGCAGTTCACAGGGCATAAAGACTGAAGCTTTCTTT; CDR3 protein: CASSSQGIKTEAFF
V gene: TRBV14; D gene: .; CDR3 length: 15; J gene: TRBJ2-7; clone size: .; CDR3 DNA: TGTGCCAGCAGCCAATCGTGGGAGCGGACCTACGAGCAGTACTTC; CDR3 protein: CASSQSWERTYEQYF
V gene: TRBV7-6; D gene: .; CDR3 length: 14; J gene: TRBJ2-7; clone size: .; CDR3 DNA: TGTGCCAGCAGCCTCGCGACGGAGTCCTACGAGCAGTACTTC; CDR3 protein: CASSLATESYEQYF
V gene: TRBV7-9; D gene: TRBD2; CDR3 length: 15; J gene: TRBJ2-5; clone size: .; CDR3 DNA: TGTGCCAGCAGCTCATTGACTAGCGGGGAGGGGACCCAGTACTTC; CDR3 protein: CASSSLTSGEGTQYF
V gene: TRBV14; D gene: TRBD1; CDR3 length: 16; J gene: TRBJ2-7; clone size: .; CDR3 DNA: TGTGCCAGCAGCGCACAGCAAGGGACAGGGGTATACGAGCAGTACTTC; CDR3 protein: CASSAQQGTGVYEQYF
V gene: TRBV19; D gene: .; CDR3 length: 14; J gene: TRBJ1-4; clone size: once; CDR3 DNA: TGTGCCAGCCAATCCGGGACACACAATGAAAAACTGTTTTTT; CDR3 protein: CASQSGTHNEKLFF
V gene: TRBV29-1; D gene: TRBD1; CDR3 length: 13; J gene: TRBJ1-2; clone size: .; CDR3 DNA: TGCAGCGTTGGAGGGCAGGGGGCACTCCCCTACACCTTC; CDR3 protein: CSVGGQGALPYTF
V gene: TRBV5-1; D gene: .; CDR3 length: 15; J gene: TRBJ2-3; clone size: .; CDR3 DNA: TGCGCCAGCAGCTTGGAGCGTCCGATTACAGATACGCAGTATTTT; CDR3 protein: CASSLERPITDTQYF
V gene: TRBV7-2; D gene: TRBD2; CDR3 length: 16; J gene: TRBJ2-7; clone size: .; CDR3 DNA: TGTGCCAGCAGCTCAGGGAGGCGGGAGCCTTTCTACGAGCAGTACTTC; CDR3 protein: CASSSGRREPFYEQYF
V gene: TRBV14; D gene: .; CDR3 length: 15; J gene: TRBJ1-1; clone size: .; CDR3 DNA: TGTGCCAGCAGCCAAGATCGAAACAGGGTCACTGAAGCTTTCTTT; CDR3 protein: CASSQDRNRVTEAFF
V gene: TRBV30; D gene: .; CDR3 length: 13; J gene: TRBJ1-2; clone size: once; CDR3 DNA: TGTGCCTGGAGTGTATGGGCAGGGGATGGCTACACCTTC; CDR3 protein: CAWSVWAGDGYTF
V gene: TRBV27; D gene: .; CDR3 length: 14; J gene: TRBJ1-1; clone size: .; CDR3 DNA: TGTGCCAGCAGTCTAGTGGAGGGGAGGACTGAAGCTTTCTTT; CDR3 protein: CASSLVEGRTEAFF
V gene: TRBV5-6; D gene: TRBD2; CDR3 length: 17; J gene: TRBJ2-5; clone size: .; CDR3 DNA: TGTGCCAGCACCATGACTAGCGGGGGGACCTTCGGAGAGACCCAGTACTTC; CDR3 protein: CASTMTSGGTFGETQYF
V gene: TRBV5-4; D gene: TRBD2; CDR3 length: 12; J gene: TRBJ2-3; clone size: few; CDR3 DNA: TGTGCCAGCAGCCTAGCGGGAGATACGCAGTATTTT; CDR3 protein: CASSLAGDTQYF
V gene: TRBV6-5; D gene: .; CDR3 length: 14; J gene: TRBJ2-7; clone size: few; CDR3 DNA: TGTGCCAGCAGTTACAACCAGGGTAGTCGCGAGCAGTACTTC; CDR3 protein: CASSYNQGSREQYF
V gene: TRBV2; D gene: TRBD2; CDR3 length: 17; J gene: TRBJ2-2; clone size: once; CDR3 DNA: TGTGCCAGTAGGAAGCAGCCGGGACTAGCTAACACCGGGGAGCTGTTTTTT; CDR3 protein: CASRKQPGLANTGELFF
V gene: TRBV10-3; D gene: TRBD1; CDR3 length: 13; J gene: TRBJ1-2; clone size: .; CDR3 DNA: TGTGCCATCAGTGGGGGACAGAACTATGGCTACACCTTC; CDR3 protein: CAISGGQNYGYTF
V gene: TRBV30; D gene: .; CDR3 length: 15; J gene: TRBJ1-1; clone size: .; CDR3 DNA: TGTGCCTGGAGTGCCATAAGGGGGGGAAACACTGAAGCTTTCTTT; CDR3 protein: CAWSAIRGGNTEAFF
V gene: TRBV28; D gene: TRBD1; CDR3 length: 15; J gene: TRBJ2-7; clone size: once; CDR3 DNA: TGTGCCAGCAGTTTGGGGACAGGGAATTACTACGAGCAGTACTTC; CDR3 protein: CASSLGTGNYYEQYF
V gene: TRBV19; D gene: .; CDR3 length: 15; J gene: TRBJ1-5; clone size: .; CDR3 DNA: TGTGCCAGTAGTATAGACCCCCAGGGGTATCAGCCCCAGCATTTT; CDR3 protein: CASSIDPQGYQPQHF
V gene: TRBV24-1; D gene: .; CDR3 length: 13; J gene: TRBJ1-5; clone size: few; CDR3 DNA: TGTGCCACCAAGCAGGGGTCCAATCAGCCCCAGCATTTT; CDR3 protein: CATKQGSNQPQHF
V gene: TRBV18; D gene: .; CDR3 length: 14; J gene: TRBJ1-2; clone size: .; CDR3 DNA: TGTGCCAGCTCGTATACAGGGAGTGAGGATGGCTACACCTTC; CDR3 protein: CASSYTGSEDGYTF
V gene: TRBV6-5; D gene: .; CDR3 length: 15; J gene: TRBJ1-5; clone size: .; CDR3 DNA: TGTGCCAGCAGTTACTCGAATTTCGGGAATCAGCCCCAGCATTTT; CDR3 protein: CASSYSNFGNQPQHF
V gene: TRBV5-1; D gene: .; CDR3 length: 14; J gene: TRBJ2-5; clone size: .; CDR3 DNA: TGCGCCAGCAGCTCCTTAACAGGGCAAGAGACCCAGTACTTC; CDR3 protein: CASSSLTGQETQYF
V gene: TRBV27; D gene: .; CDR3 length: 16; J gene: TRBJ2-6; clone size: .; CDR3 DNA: TGTGCCAGCAGTCCGGGCAGGGGAGCTGGGGCCAACGTCCTGACTTTC; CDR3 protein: CASSPGRGAGANVLTF
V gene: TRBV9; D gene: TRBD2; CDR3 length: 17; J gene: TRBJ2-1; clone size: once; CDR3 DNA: TGTGCCAGCAGCGACCGACTAGCGGGGGACTCCTACAATGAGCAGTTCTTC; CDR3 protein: CASSDRLAGDSYNEQFF
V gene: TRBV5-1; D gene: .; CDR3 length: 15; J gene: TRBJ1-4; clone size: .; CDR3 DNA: TGCGCCAGCAGCTTGGTTCGGGCAACTAATGAAAAACTGTTTTTT; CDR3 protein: CASSLVRATNEKLFF
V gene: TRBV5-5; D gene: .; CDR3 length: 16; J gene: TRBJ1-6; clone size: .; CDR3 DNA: TGTGCCAGCAGCCCCTGGTGGATCCCCGCGGATTCACCCCTCCACTTT; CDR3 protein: CASSPWWIPADSPLHF
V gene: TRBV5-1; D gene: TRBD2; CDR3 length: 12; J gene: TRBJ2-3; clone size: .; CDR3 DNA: TGCGCCAGCGCCGGGGGGGCAGATACGCAGTATTTT; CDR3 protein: CASAGGADTQYF
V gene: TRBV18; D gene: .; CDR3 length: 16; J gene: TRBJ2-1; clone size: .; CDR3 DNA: TGTGCCAGCTCCCCTGAGGGCCGTAGCTCCTACAATGAGCAGTTCTTC; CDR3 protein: CASSPEGRSSYNEQFF
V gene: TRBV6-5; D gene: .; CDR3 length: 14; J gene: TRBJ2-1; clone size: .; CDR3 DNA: TGTGCCAGCAGGGGATGGGGCGCTGACAATGAGCAGTTCTTC; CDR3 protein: CASRGWGADNEQFF
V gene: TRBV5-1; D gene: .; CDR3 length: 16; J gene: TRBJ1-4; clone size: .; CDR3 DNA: TGCGCCAGCAGCTTCGGGGGGGAGTCGACTAATGAAAAACTGTTTTTT; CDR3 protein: CASSFGGESTNEKLFF
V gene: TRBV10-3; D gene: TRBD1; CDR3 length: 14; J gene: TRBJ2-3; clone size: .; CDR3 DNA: TGTGCCATCAGTGATGCAGGGGGCGCGGATACGCAGTATTTT; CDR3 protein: CAISDAGGADTQYF
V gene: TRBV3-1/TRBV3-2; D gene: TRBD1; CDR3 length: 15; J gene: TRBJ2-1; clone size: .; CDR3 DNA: TGTGCCAGCAGCCCCACAGGGGGCTCACTCAATGAGCAGTTCTTC; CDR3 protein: CASSPTGGSLNEQFF
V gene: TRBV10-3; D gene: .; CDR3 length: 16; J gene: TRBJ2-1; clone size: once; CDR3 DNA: TGTGCCATCAGTGAGTCGGCCGCGGGGGCCTTCAATGAGCAGTTCTTC; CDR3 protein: CAISESAAGAFNEQFF
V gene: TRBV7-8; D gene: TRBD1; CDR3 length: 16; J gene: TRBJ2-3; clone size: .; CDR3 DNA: TGTGCCAGCAGCGGTAGGACAGGGGCTAGCACAGATACGCAGTATTTT; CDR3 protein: CASSGRTGASTDTQYF
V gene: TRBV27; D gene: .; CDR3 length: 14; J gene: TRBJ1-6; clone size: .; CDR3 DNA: TGTGCCAGCAGTTTGCGGGGAACGCATTCACCCCTCCACTTT; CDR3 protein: CASSLRGTHSPLHF
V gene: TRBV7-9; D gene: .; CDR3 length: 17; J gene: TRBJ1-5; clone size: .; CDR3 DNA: TGTGCCAGCAGCTTATCCTCGGGGGGACACCGCAATCAGCCCCAGCATTTT; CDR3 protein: CASSLSSGGHRNQPQHF
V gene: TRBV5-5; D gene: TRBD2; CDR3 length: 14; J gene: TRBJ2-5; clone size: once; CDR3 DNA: TGTGCCAGCAGCTTGATGCCTAGCGGGAACGAAAAGTACTTC; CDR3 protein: CASSLMPSGNEKYF